This entry features one T cell receptor (beta chain) sequence. Germline assignment: CDR1 LGHDT and CDR2 YNNKEL (reference sequence). The germline V and J ends were trimmed by 0 bases and 4 bases, with 15 bases remaining between them. CDR3 length equals 16 residues. In the original workflow: Amplifying reference gene primers gave estimates of nucleated cell counts. This table comes from immunoSEQ multiplex PCR, and its TCRdb copy is limited to in-frame clones, with some not included. V and J calls and clone size are copied from that table; D and trimming were computed from the DNA. There are approximately 270,000 clones in the sample; 80% to 90% occur only once, and roughly 0.8% lies in the top ten. The data were taken from a study of blood T cell repertoires in COVID-19.

This sequence joins TRBV3-1 (or the pseudogene TRBV3-2) and TRBJ1-1; weak D call: TRBD1 (5 bases). The material sequenced was peripheral blood. The sequence derives from a man aged 30 to 39 with acute or convalescent COVID-19. The CDR3 DNA sequence: TGTGCCAGCAGCCAAGAATTGGGGCGGCTGGGCACTGAAGCTTTCTTT. Translated, it gives CASSQELGRLGTEAFF.